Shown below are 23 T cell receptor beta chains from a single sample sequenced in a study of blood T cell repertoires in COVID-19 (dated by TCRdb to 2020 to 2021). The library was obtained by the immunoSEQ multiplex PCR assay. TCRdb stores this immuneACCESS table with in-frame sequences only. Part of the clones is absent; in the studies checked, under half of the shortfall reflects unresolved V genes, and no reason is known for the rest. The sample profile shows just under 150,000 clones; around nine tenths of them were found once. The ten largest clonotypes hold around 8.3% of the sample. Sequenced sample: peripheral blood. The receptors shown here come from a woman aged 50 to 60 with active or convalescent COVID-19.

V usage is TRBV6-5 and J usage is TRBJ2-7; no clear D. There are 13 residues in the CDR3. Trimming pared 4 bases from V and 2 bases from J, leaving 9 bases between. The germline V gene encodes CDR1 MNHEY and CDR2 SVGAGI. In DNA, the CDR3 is TGTGCCAGCAGTTTGGGCAGGACCTACGAGCAGTACTTC. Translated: CASSLGRTYEQYF.

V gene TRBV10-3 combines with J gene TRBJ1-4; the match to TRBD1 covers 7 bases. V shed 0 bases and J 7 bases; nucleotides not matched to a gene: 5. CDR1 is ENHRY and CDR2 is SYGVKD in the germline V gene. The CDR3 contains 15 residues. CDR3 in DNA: TGTGCCATCAGTGAGTCGAACAGGGGTGGTGAAAAACTGTTTTTT. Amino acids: CAISESNRGGEKLFF.

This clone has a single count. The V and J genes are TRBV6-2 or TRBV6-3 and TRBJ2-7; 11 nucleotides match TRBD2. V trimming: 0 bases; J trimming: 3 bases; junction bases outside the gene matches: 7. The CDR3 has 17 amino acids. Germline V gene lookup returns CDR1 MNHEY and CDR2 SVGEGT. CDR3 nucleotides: TGTGCCAGCAGTTACTCCTTTGTACTAGCGGGAGACTACGAGCAGTACTTC. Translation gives CASSYSFVLAGDYEQYF.

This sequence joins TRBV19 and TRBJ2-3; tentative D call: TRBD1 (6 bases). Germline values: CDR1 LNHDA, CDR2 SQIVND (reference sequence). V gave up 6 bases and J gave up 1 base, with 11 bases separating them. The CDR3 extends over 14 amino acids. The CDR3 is CASRDKGGTDTQYF. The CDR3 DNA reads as TGTGCCAGTAGGGACAAGGGGGGCACAGATACGCAGTATTTT.

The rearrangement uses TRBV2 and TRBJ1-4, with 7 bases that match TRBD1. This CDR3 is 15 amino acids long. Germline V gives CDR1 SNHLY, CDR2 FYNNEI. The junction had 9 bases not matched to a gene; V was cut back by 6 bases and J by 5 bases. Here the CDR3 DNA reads TGTGCCAGCAGACAACCGGGACAGCTCAATGAAAAACTGTTTTTT. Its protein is CASRQPGQLNEKLFF.

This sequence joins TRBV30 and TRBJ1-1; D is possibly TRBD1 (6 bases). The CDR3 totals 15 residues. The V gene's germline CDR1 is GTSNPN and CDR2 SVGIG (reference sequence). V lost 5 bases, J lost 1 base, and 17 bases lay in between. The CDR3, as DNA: TGTGCCTGGGACCTCGGGGGGCGAGAGAACACTGAAGCTTTCTTT. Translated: CAWDLGGRENTEAFF.

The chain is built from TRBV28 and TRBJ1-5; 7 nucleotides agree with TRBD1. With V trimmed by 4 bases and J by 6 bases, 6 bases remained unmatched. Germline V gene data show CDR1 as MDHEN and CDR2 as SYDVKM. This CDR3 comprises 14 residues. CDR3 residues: CASSYQGGVQPQHF. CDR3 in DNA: TGTGCCAGCAGTTATCAAGGGGGCGTTCAGCCCCAGCATTTT.

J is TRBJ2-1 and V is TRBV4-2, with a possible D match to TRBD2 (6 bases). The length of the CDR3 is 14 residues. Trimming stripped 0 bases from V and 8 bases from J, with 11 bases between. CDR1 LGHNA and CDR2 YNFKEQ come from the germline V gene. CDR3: CASSQELAWDEQFF. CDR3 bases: TGTGCCAGCAGCCAAGAGCTAGCGTGGGATGAGCAGTTCTTC.

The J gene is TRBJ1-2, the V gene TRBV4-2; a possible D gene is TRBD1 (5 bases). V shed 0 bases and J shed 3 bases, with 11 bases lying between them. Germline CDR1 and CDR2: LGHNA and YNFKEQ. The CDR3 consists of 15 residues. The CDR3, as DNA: TGTGCCAGCAGCCAAGAGGGAGGGACGGACTATGGCTACACCTTC. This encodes CASSQEGGTDYGYTF.

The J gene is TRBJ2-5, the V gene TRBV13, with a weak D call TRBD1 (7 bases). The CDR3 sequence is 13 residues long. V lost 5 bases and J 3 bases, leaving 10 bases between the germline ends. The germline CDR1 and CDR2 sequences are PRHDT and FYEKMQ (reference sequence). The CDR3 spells CASSPRGEETQYF. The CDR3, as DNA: TGTGCCAGCAGCCCCAGGGGGGAAGAGACCCAGTACTTC. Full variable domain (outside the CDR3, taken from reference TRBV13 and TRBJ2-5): AAGVIQSPRHLIKEKRETATLKCYPIPRHDTVYWYQQGPGQDPQFLISFYEKMQSDKGSIPDRFSAQQFSDYHSELNMSSLELGDSALYFCASSPRGEETQYFGPGTRLLVL.

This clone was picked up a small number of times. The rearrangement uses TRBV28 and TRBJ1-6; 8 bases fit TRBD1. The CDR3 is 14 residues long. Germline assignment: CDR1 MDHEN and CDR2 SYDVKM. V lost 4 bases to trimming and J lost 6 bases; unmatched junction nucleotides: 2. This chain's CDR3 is CASSSTGVNSPLHF. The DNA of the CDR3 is TGTGCCAGCAGTTCGACAGGGGTTAATTCACCCCTCCACTTT.

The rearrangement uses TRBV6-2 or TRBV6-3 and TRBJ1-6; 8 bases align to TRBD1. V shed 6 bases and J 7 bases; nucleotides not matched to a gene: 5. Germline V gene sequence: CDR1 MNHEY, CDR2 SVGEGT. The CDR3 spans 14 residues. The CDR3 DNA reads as TGTGCCAGCAGCCAGACAGGGGAGAATTCACCCCTCCACTTT. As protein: CASSQTGENSPLHF.

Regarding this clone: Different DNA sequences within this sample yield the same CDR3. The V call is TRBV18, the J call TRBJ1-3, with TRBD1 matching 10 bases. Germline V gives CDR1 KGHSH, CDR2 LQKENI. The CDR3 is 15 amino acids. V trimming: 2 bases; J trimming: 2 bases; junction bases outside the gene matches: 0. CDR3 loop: CASSPGQGAGNTIYF. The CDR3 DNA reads TGTGCCAGCTCACCAGGACAGGGGGCTGGAAACACCATATATTTT.

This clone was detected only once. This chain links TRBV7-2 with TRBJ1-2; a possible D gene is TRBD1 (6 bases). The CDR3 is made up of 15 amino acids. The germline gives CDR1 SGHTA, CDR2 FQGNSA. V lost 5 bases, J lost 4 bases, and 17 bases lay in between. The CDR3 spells CASSPQDRGGYGYTF. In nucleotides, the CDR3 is TGTGCCAGCAGCCCCCAGGACAGAGGCGGCTATGGCTACACCTTC.

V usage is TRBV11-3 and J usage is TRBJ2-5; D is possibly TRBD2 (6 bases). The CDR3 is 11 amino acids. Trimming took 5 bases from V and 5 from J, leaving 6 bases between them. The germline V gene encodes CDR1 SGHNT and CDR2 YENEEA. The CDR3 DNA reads TGTGCCAGCAGCGCGGGGGAGACCCAGTACTTC. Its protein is CASSAGETQYF.

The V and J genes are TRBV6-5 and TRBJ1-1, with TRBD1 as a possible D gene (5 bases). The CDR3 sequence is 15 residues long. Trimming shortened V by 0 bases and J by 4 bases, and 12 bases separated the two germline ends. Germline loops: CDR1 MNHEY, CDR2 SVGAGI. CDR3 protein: CASSYSTRGRTEAFF. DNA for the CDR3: TGTGCCAGCAGTTACTCGACGCGGGGACGCACTGAAGCTTTCTTT.

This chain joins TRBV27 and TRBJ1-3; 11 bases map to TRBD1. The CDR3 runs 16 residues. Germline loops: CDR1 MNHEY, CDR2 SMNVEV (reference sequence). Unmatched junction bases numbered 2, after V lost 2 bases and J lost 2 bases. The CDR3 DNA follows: TGTGCCAGCAGTTTAACGGGACAGGGGGCTGGAAACACCATATATTTT. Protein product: CASSLTGQGAGNTIYF.

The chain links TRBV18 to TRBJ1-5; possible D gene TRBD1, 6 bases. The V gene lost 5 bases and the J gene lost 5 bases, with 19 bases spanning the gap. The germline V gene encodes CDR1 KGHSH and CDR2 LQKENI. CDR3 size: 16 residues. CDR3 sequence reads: CASSSETRTVDQPQHF. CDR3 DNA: TGTGCCAGCTCATCCGAGACACGGACAGTTGATCAGCCCCAGCATTTT.

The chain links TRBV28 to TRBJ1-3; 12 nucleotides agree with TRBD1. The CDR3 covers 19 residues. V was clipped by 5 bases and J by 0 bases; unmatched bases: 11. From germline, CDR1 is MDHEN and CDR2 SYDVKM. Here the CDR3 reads CASSNRWDRGLGSGNTIYF. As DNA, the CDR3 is TGTGCCAGCAGTAACAGATGGGACAGGGGGCTCGGCTCTGGAAACACCATATATTTT.

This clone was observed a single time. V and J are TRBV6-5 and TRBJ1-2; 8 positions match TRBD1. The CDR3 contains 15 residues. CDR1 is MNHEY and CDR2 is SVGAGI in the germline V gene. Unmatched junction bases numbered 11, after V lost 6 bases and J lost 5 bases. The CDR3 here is CASSPGGAGGYGYTF. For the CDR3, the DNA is TGTGCCAGCAGCCCAGGGGGCGCAGGAGGGTATGGCTACACCTTC.

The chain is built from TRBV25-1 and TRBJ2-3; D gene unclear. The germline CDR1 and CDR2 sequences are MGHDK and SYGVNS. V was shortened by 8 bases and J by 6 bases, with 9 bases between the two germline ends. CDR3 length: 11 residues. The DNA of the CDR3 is TGTGCCAGCCGTAGCTGGGATACGCAGTATTTT. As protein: CASRSWDTQYF.

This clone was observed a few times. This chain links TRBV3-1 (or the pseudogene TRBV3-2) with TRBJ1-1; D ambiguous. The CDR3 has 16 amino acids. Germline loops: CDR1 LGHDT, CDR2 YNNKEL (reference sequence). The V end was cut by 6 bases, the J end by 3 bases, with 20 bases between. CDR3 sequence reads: CASSRMGERPDTEAFF. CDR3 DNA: TGTGCCAGCAGTCGTATGGGAGAACGACCGGACACTGAAGCTTTCTTT.

The CDR3 protein is CASEGVFGYTF. CDR3 sequence (DNA): TGTGCCAGTGAGGGGGTATTTGGCTACACCTTC. This chain joins TRBV9 and TRBJ1-2; possible D gene TRBD1, 6 bases. Germline CDR1 and CDR2: SGDLS and YYNGEE. The CDR3 is 11 amino acids. Trimming left V 8 bases short and J 7 bases short, with 12 bases between. The whole variable domain, filled in from reference TRBV9 and TRBJ1-2, reads DSGVTQTPKHLITATGQRVTLRCSPRSGDLSVYWYQQSLDQGLQFLIQYYNGEERAKGNILERFSAQQFPDLHSELNLSSLELGDSALYFCASEGVFGYTFGSGTRLTVV.